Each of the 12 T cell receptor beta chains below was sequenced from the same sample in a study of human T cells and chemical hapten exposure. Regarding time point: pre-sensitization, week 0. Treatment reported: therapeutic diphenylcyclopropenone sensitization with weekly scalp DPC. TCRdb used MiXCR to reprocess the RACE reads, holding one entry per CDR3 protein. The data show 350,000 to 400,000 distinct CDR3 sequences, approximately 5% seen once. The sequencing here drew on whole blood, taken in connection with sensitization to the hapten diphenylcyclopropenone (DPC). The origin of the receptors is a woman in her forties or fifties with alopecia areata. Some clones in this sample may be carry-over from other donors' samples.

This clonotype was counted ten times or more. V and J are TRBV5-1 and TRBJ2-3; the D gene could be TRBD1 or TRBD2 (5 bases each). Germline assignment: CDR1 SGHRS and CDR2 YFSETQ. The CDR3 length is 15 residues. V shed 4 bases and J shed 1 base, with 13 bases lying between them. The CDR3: CASSQGTSRTDTQYF. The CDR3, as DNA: TGCGCCAGCAGCCAAGGGACCTCCCGCACAGATACGCAGTATTTT.

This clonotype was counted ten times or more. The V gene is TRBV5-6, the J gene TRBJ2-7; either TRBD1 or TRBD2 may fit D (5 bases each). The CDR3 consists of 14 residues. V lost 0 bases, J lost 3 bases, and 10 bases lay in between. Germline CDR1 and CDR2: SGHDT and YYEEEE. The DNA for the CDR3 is TGTGCCAGCAGCTTGGGGGACCCTTTCTACGAGCAGTACTTC. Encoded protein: CASSLGDPFYEQYF.

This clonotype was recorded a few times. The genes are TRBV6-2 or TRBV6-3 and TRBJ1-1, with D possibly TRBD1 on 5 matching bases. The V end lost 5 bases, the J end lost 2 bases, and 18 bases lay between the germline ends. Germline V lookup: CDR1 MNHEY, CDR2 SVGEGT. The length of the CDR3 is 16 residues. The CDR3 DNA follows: TGTGCCAGCAGTACCCCCGGGACCCACAAAAACACTGAAGCTTTCTTT. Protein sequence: CASSTPGTHKNTEAFF.

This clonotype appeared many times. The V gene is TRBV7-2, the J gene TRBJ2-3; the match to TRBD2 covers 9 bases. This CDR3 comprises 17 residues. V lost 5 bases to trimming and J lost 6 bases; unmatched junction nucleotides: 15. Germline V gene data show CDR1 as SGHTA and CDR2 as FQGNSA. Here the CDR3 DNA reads TGTGCCAGCAGCCCAACCCGATCGGGACTAGCAACCGATACGCAGTATTTT. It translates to CASSPTRSGLATDTQYF.

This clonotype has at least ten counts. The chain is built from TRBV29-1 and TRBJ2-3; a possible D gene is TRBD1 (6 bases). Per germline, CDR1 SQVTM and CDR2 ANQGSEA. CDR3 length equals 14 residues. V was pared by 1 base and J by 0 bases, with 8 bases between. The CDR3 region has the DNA TGCAGCGTTGAAGGACAGGAGAGCACAGATACGCAGTATTTT. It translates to CSVEGQESTDTQYF.

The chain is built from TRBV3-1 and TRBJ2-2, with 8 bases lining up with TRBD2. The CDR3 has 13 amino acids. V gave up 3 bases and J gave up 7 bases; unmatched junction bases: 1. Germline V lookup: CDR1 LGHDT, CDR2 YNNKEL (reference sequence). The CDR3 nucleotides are TGTGCCAGCAGCCACGGGAGGGGCGGGGAGCTGTTTTTT. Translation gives CASSHGRGGELFF.

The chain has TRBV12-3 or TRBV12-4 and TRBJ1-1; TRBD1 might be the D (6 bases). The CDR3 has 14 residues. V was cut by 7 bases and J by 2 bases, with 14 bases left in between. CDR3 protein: CASTSRQANTEAFF. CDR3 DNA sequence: TGTGCCAGCACCTCTCGACAGGCCAACACTGAAGCTTTCTTT.

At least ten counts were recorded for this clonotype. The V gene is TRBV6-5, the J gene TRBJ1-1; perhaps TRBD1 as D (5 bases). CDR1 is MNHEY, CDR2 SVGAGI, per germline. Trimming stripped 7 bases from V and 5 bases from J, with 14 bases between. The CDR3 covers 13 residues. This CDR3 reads CASKAGEGTEAFF. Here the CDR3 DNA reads TGTGCCAGCAAAGCAGGTGAGGGGACTGAAGCTTTCTTT.

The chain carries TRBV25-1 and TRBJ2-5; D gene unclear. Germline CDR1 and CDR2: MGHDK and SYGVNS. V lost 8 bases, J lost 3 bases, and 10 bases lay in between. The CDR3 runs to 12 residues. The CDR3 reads CASVGLKETQYF. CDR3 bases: TGTGCCAGCGTCGGGCTAAAAGAGACCCAGTACTTC.

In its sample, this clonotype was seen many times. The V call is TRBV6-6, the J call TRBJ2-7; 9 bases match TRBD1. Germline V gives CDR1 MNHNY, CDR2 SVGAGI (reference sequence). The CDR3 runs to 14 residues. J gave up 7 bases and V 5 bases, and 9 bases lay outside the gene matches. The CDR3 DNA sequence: TGTGCCAGCAGTCGACAGGGGGTCCAGGGGGAGCAGTACTTC. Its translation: CASSRQGVQGEQYF.

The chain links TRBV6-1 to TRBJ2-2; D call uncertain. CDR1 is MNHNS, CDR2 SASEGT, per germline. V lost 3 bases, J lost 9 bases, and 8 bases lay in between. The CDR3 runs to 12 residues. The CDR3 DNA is TGTGCCAGCAGTGAGGGTAGCAGGGAGCTGTTTTTT. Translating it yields CASSEGSRELFF.

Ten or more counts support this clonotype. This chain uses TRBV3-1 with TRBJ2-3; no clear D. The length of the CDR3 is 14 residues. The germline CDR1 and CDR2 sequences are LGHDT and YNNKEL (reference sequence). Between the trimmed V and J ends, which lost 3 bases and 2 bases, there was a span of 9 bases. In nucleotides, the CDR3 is TGTGCCAGCAGCCAGCAAGGGATCACAGATACGCAGTATTTT. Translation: CASSQQGITDTQYF.